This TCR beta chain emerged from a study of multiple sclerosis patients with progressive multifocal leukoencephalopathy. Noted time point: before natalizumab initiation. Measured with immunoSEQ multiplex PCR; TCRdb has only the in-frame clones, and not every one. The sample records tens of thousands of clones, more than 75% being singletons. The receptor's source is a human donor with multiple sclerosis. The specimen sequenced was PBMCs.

The CDR3 reads CASKSRGQTDTQYF. The CDR3 nucleotides read TGTGCCAGCAAATCCAGGGGGCAGACAGATACGCAGTATTTT. The chain couples TRBV11-2 to TRBJ2-3; 8 positions match TRBD1. Germline V lookup: CDR1 SGHAT, CDR2 FQNNGV. This CDR3 contains 14 residues. With 7 bases clipped from V and 3 bases from J, the junction kept 6 bases outside the gene matches. Full variable domain (remainder filled in from reference TRBV11-2 and TRBJ2-3): EAGVAQSPRYKIIEKRQSVAFWCNPISGHATLYWYQQILGQGPKLLIQFQNNGVVDDSQLPKDRFSAERLKGVDSTLKIQPAKLEDSAVYLCASKSRGQTDTQYFGPGTRLTVL.